This T cell receptor (beta chain) was recovered during a study of blood T cell repertoires in COVID-19. Whole-study context: The United States, Italy and Spain supplied acute and convalescent COVID-19 samples.

Clones were read by immunoSEQ multiplex PCR, and TCRdb kept only the in-frame ones, dropping some. Of hundreds of thousands of clones listed, more than 60% are singletons. This CDR3 has 16 amino acids. The trim removed 0 bases at V and 4 bases at J, leaving 6 bases unmatched. Germline V gene lookup returns CDR1 SGHRS and CDR2 YFSETQ. The sample comprised peripheral blood. The receptor's source is a woman aged 35 to 49 with active or convalescent COVID-19. The gene calls are TRBV5-1 and TRBJ2-3; 9 bases line up with TRBD2. As DNA, the CDR3 is TGCGCCAGCAGCTTGGAAGGTTCTAGCGGGGCAGATACGCAGTATTTT. Its translation is CASSLEGSSGADTQYF.